The 8 T cell receptor beta chains below come from one sample, sequenced in a study of human T cells and chemical hapten exposure. Time point given: patch test 1, 2 weeks after DPC sensitization. The treatment is: therapeutic diphenylcyclopropenone sensitization with weekly scalp DPC. TCRdb recomputed calls from the RACE reads with MiXCR, one row per CDR3 protein. The data hold 80,000 or so distinct CDR3 sequences, with about 10% observed a single time. The sample consisted of whole blood, taken in connection with sensitization to the hapten diphenylcyclopropenone (DPC). The receptors come from a woman between 45 and 65 years old with alopecia areata. Some clones in this sample may be carry-over from other donors' samples.

This clonotype was seen many times. The chain recombines TRBV7-9 with TRBJ2-7; maybe TRBD2 (5 bases). CDR1 and CDR2 (germline): SEHNR, FQNEAQ (reference sequence). CDR3 length: 17 amino acids. Deletions cut 4 bases from V and 1 base from J, with 20 bases between. The chain's CDR3 is CASSSGGFVSRSYEQYF. The CDR3 DNA follows: TGTGCCAGCAGCTCCGGCGGGTTCGTTTCGCGGTCCTACGAGCAGTACTTC.

This clonotype has more than one count but fewer than ten. The CDR3 spells CASSQQLQETQYF. As DNA, the CDR3 is TGTGCCAGCAGCCAGCAGCTCCAAGAGACCCAGTACTTC. V usage is TRBV14 and J usage is TRBJ2-5; D unresolved. Germline CDR1 is SGHDN and CDR2 is FVKESK. This CDR3 has 13 residues. With 3 bases removed from V and 1 base from J, the gap between germline ends came to 6 bases.

The rearrangement joins TRBV15 to TRBJ2-1; D not certain. The V gene lost 0 bases and the J gene lost 9 bases, with 12 bases spanning the gap. The CDR3 length is 14 residues. Germline CDR1 LNHNV, CDR2 YYDKDF (reference sequence). This CDR3 is CATSRDGREGEQFF. The CDR3 nucleotides read TGTGCCACCAGCAGAGATGGTAGGGAAGGTGAGCAGTTCTTC.

J is TRBJ1-5 and V is TRBV19; the match to TRBD1 covers 7 bases. The J segment lost 4 bases and the V segment lost 6 bases, leaving 9 bases of the junction unmatched. The CDR3 extends over 15 amino acids. Germline loops: CDR1 LNHDA, CDR2 SQIVND (reference sequence). The CDR3 region has the DNA TGTGCCAGTAGGATCGGGACAGTAAATAATCAGCCCCAGCATTTT. As protein: CASRIGTVNNQPQHF. The complete variable domain, with remaining parts taken from reference TRBV19 and TRBJ1-5, reads DGGITQSPKYLFRKEGQNVTLSCEQNLNHDAMYWYRQDPGQGLRLIYYSQIVNDFQKGDIAEGYSVSREKKESFPLTVTSAQKNPTAFYLCASRIGTVNNQPQHFGDGTRLSIL.

This clonotype was detected a few times. The chain joins TRBV5-4 to TRBJ1-1; a weak D match, TRBD1 (6 bases). There are 13 residues in the CDR3. V shed 4 bases and J shed 2 bases, with 9 bases lying between them. The V gene's germline CDR1 is SGHNT and CDR2 YYREEE (reference sequence). The chain's CDR3 is CASSKTGNTEAFF. The CDR3 DNA reads as TGTGCCAGCAGCAAGACAGGTAACACTGAAGCTTTCTTT.

This clonotype was counted many times. The rearrangement links TRBV12-3 or TRBV12-4 to TRBJ1-6; the D gene is possibly TRBD1 (5 bases). Trimming removed 6 bases from V and 7 bases from J, with 10 bases in between. The CDR3 has 13 amino acids. The CDR3 is CASSRRGNSPLHF. In nucleotides, the CDR3 is TGTGCCAGCAGCCGGCGGGGGAATTCACCCCTCCACTTT.

The chain employs TRBV7-3 and TRBJ2-3; D assignment may be TRBD1 or TRBD2 (6 bases each). The CDR3 consists of 16 residues. Per the germline V gene, CDR1 is SGHTA and CDR2 is FQGTGA. With 6 bases removed from V and 3 bases from J, the gap between germline ends came to 19 bases. CDR3 region: CASSQVGGSPTDTQYF. CDR3 DNA sequence: TGTGCCAGCAGTCAAGTGGGGGGCTCCCCGACAGATACGCAGTATTTT.

The chain couples TRBV5-1 to TRBJ2-1; D is perhaps TRBD2 (6 bases). Germline CDR1 is SGHRS and CDR2 is YFSETQ. The CDR3 is 14 amino acids. Trimming took off 0 bases at V and 3 bases at J, with 7 bases between the two ends. As DNA, the CDR3 is TGCGCCAGCAGCTTGGGGGAGGACTACAATGAGCAGTTCTTC. As protein: CASSLGEDYNEQFF.